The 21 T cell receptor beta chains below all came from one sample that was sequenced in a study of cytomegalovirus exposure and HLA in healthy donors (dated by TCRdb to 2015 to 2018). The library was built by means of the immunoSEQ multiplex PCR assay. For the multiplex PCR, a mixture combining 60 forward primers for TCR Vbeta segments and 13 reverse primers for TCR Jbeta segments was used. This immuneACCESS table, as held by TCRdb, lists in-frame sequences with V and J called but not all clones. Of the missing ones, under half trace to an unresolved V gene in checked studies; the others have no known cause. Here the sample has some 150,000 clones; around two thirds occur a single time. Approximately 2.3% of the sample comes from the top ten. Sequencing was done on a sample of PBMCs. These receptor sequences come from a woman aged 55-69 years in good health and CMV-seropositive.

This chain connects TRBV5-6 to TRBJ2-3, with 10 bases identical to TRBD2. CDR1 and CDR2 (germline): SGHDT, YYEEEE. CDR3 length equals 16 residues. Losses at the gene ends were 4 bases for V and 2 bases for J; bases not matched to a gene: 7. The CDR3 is CASSRRTSGYTDTQYF. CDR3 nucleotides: TGTGCCAGCAGCCGACGGACTAGCGGTTACACAGATACGCAGTATTTT.

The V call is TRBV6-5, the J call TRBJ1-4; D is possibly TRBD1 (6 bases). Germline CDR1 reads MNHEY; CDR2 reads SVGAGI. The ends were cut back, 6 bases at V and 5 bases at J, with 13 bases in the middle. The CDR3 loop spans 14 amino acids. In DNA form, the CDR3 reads TGTGCCAGCAGCAGGGGAAAGGGGAATGAAAAACTGTTTTTT. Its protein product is CASSRGKGNEKLFF.

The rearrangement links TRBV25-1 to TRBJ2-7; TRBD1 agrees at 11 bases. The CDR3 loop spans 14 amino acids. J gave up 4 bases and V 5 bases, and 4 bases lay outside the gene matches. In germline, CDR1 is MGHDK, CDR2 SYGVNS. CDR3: CASSSGQGAYEQYF. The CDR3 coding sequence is TGTGCCAGCAGTTCCGGACAGGGGGCTTACGAGCAGTACTTC.

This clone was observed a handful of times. The CDR3 loop reads CASGGLSSYNEQFF. CDR3 bases: TGTGCCAGCGGGGGCCTCAGCTCCTACAATGAGCAGTTCTTC. The chain employs TRBV7-9 and TRBJ2-1, with D possibly being TRBD1 (6 bases). The CDR3 covers 14 residues. CDR1 and CDR2 from the germline V gene are SEHNR and FQNEAQ (reference sequence). V lost 8 bases and J 0 bases, leaving 11 bases between the germline ends.

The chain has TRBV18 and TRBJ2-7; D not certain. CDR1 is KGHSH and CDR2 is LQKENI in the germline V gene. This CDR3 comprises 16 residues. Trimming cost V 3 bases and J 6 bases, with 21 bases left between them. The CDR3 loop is CASSPKAPNPVGEQYF. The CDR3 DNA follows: TGTGCCAGCTCACCGAAAGCGCCTAACCCGGTGGGCGAGCAGTACTTC. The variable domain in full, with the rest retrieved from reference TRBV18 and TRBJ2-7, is NAGVMQNPRHLVRRRGQEARLRCSPMKGHSHVYWYRQLPEEGLKFMVYLQKENIIDESGMPKERFSAEFPKEGPSILRIQQVVRGDSAAYFCASSPKAPNPVGEQYFGPGTRLTVT.

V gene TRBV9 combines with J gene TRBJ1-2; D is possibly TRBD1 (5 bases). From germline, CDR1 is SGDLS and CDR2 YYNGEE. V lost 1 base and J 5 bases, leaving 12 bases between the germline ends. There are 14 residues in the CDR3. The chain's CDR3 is CASSVNRAGYGYTF. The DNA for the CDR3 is TGTGCCAGCAGCGTAAATCGGGCAGGGTATGGCTACACCTTC.

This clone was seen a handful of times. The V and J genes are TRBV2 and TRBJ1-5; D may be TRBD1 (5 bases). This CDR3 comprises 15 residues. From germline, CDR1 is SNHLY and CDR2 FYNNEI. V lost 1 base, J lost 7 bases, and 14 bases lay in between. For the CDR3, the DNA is TGTGCCAGCAGTGAAGGTGGGGAGGGGAGGCAGCCCCAGCATTTT. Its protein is CASSEGGEGRQPQHF.

DNA for the CDR3: TGTGCCAGCAGCCCTCTGGGCGGGATGAACACCGGGGAGCTGTTTTTT. This gives the protein CASSPLGGMNTGELFF. V and J are TRBV4-2 and TRBJ2-2; a weak D match, TRBD2 (6 bases). Trimming cost V 4 bases and J 1 base, with 13 bases left between them. CDR3 length: 16 residues. CDR1 LGHNA and CDR2 YNFKEQ come from the germline V gene.

The CDR3 bases are TGTGCCAGCAGCAGACTAGCGGGTTCCTCCTACGAGCAGTACTTC. Protein product: CASSRLAGSSYEQYF. The chain employs TRBV5-5 and TRBJ2-7; TRBD2 agrees at 10 bases. The CDR3 contains 15 residues. V trimming: 4 bases; J trimming: 0 bases; junction bases outside the gene matches: 4. Germline V gives CDR1 SGHKS, CDR2 YYEKEE (reference sequence).

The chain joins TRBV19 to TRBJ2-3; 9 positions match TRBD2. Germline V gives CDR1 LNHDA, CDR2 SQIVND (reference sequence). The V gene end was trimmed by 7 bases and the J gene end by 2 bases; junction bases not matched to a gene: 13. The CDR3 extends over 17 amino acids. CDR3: CASNVGPLAGLTDTQYF. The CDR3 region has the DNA TGTGCCAGTAACGTCGGCCCCCTAGCGGGGCTCACAGATACGCAGTATTTT.

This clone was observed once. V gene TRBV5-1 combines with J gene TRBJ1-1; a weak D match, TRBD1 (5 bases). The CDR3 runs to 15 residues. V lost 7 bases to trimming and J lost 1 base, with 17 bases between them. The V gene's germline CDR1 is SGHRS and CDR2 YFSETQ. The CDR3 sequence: CASRERTDKNTEAFF. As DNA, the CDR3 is TGCGCCAGCCGAGAAAGAACGGACAAGAACACTGAAGCTTTCTTT.

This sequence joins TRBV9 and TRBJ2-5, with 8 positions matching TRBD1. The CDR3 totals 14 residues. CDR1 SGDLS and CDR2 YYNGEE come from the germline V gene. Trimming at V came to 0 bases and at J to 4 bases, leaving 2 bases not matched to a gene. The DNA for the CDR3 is TGTGCCAGCAGCGTAGTAGGACAGGGAGAGACCCAGTACTTC. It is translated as CASSVVGQGETQYF. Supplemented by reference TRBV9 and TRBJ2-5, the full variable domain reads DSGVTQTPKHLITATGQRVTLRCSPRSGDLSVYWYQQSLDQGLQFLIQYYNGEERAKGNILERFSAQQFPDLHSELNLSSLELGDSALYFCASSVVGQGETQYFGPGTRLLVL.

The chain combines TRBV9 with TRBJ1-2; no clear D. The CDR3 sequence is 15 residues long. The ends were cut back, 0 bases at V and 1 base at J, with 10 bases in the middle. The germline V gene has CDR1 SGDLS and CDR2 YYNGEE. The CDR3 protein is CASSVADTNNYGYTF. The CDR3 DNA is TGTGCCAGCAGCGTAGCAGACACCAATAACTATGGCTACACCTTC.

The CDR3 sequence: CATKRGASTDTQYF. CDR3 nucleotides: TGTGCCACCAAGCGGGGTGCTAGCACAGATACGCAGTATTTT. The rearrangement uses TRBV11-2 and TRBJ2-3; 7 bases line up with TRBD2. The V and J ends lost 10 bases and 0 bases, in that order; junction bases with no gene match: 7. This CDR3 is built from 14 residues. From germline, CDR1 is SGHAT and CDR2 FQNNGV.

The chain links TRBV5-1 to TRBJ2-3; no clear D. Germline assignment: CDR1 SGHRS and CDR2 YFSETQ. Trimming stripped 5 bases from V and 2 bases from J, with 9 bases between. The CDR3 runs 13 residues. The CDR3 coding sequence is TGCGCCAGCAGATCGTCCTACACAGATACGCAGTATTTT. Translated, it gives CASRSSYTDTQYF.

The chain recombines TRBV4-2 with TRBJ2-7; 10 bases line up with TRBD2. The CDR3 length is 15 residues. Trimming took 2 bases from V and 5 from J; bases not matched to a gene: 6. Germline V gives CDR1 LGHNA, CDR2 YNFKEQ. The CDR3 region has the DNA TGTGCCAGCAGCCAACCTAGCGGGAGTCCCAACGAGCAGTACTTC. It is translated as CASSQPSGSPNEQYF.

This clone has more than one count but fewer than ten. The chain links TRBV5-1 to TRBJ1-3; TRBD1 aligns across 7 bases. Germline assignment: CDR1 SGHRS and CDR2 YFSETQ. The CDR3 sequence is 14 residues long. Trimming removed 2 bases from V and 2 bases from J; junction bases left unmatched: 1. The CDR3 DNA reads TGCGCCAGCAGCTTAGACAGGGCTGGAAACACCATATATTTT. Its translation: CASSLDRAGNTIYF.

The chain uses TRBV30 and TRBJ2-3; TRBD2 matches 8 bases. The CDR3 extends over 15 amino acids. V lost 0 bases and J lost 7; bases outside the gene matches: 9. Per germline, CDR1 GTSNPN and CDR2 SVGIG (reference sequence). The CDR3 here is CAWSVSAGRVHTQYF. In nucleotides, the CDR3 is TGTGCCTGGAGTGTGTCAGCCGGGAGGGTTCATACGCAGTATTTT.

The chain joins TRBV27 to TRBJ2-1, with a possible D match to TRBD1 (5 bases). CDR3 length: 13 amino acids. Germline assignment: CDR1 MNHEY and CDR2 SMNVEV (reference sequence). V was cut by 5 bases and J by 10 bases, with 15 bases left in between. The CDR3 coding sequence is TGTGCCAGCAGTCGAAACCAGGGTCGGGAGCAGTTCTTC. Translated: CASSRNQGREQFF.

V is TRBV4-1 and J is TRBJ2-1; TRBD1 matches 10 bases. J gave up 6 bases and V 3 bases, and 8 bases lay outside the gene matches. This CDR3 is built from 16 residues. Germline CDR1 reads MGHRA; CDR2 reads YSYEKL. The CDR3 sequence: CASSHQPGQGFNEQFF. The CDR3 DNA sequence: TGCGCCAGCAGCCACCAACCGGGACAGGGGTTCAATGAGCAGTTCTTC.

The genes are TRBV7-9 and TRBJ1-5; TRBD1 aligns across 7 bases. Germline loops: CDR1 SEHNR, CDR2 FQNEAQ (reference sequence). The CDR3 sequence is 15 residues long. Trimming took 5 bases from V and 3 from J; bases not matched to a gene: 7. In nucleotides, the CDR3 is TGTGCCAGCAGCGGAGACAGGGTTGACAATCAGCCCCAGCATTTT. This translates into CASSGDRVDNQPQHF.